The present T cell receptor beta chain was sequenced within a study of cytomegalovirus exposure and HLA in healthy donors. Findings and limits, study-wide: Among the sequence variants, a highly shared cluster was likely an artifact of sequencing. Later examination showed HLA-associated TCR beta chains had greater clonal expansion than equally common others. Later on, an analysis tied over 15,000 TCR beta sequences to HLA alleles at 0.05 false discovery rate. Across donors, most TCRs were seen rarely, yet some public ones were widespread.

Amplification used 60 Vbeta primers and 13 Jbeta primers. Sequencing was performed with immunoSEQ multiplex PCR; in TCRdb, only in-frame clones are kept and a portion is missing. The data contain under 150,000 clones, 82% of them singletons. With regard to this clone: What it binds is not known.

The sample consisted of PBMCs. This sequence originates from a woman in her forties or fifties in good health and CMV-seropositive.

The CDR3 DNA is TGTGCTAGTACGGGAGGAGTTTTCCTTAACACAGATACGCAGTATTTT. Residues: CASTGGVFLNTDTQYF. V and J are TRBV12-5 and TRBJ2-3, with 7 bases identical to TRBD2. This CDR3 is 16 amino acids long. The trim removed 8 bases at V and 2 bases at J, leaving 13 bases unmatched. The V gene's germline CDR1 is LGHNT and CDR2 FRNRAP.